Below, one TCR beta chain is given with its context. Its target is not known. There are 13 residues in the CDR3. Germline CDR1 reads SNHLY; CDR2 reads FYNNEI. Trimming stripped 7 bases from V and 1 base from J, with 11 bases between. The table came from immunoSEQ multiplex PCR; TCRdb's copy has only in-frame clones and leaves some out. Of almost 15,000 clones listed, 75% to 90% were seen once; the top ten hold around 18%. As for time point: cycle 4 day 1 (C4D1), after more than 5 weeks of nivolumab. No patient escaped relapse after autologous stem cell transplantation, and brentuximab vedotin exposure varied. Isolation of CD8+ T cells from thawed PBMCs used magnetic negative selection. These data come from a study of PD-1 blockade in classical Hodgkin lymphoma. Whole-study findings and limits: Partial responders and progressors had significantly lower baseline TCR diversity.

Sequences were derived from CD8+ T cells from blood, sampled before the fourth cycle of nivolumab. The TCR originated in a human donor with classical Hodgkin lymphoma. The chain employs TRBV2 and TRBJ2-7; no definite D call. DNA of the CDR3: TGTGCCAGCACTGGGCTGCAGTCCTACGAGCAGTACTTC. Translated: CASTGLQSYEQYF.